This TCR beta chain was captured by sequencing in a study of blood T cell repertoires in COVID-19. About the study: Acute-phase and convalescent COVID-19 samples originated in the United States, Italy and Spain. T cells, B-cell-depleted T cells, or PBMCs supplied cDNA or gDNA.

Original methodology: Nucleated cell number was recorded as an estimate derived from reference gene primer amplification. Profiled with immunoSEQ multiplex PCR; TCRdb holds only in-frame clones, not every one. The V and J calls and clone size are taken from that table; D and trimming were inferred from the DNA. The data show more than 95,000 clones, with roughly 74% seen just once and 6% held by the top ten. It was during active infection that Seattle patients were enrolled and then longitudinally followed. CDR3 length equals 12 residues. Trimming removed 6 bases from V and 8 bases from J, with 10 bases in between. The germline CDR1 and CDR2 sequences are MNHEY and SMNVEV (reference sequence).

Sequencing was carried out using peripheral blood. The chain joins TRBV27 to TRBJ2-2; maybe TRBD1 (5 bases). The sequence derives from an elderly man with COVID-19, enrolled during active disease. The DNA for the CDR3 is TGTGCCAGCAGGGGGCGTTGGGGGGAGCTGTTTTTT. Translating gives CASRGRWGELFF.